This T cell receptor beta chain was retrieved from a study of blood T cells in healthy people across ages. General study findings and limits: Researchers judged that diversity estimates from one million T cells fell short of true values. Greater diversity and more naive CD4+ cells were seen in long-lived donors than in aged donors.

V was pared by 6 bases and J by 0 bases, with 8 bases of the junction left unmatched. This CDR3 region has 15 residues. Germline V gene lookup returns CDR1 DFQATT and CDR2 SNEGSKA (reference sequence). They isolated at least 7 million PBMCs from each sample. For this clonotype: Its antigen is unknown.

With a J-beta primer mix and a sample-barcoded 5' primer, a second PCR ran about 7 to 12 cycles. From the 5' RACE reads, TCRdb called clonotypes with MiXCR, one entry per CDR3 protein. Of some 1,500,000 distinct CDR3 sequences listed, roughly 43% are singletons. The sample comprised blood. The origin of this receptor is a woman between 18 and 29 years old in good health. The chain couples TRBV20-1 to TRBJ2-3; 8 bases map to TRBD1. Here the CDR3 DNA reads TGCAGTGCAACAGGGGGACGGCCTAGCACAGATACGCAGTATTTT. Translating it yields CSATGGRPSTDTQYF.